Following are 21 T cell receptor beta chains from one sample sequenced in a study of regulatory T cells in long-lasting Graves disease. Stated time point: newly diagnosed GD, antithyroid drugs for less than 3 months. Making the TCR library involved RNA that had been extracted from PBMCs. Building of the TCR beta libraries involved iRepertoire HTBI primers and Arm-PCR of CDR3 regions. TCRdb called the multiplex PCR reads again in MiXCR, with one record for every CDR3 protein. This table holds 200,000 to 250,000 distinct CDR3 sequences, roughly a fifth found once. Sequences were derived from peripheral blood mononuclear cells (PBMCs), sampled at new diagnosis, from a patient treated with antithyroid drugs. The receptors originated from a female donor with Graves disease.

In its sample, this clonotype was seen a few times. This chain connects TRBV20-1 to TRBJ2-6; 9 positions agree with TRBD1. Germline V lookup: CDR1 DFQATT, CDR2 SNEGSKA (reference sequence). The CDR3 sequence is 16 residues long. Trimming cost V 6 bases and J 2 bases; bases outside gene matches: 8. CDR3 loop: CSANRGLSPGANVLTF. CDR3 in DNA: TGCAGTGCCAACAGGGGGCTCTCCCCTGGGGCCAACGTCCTGACTTTC.

This clonotype was seen ten or more times. V gene TRBV20-1 combines with J gene TRBJ1-5; D is possibly TRBD1 (5 bases). The CDR3 consists of 14 residues. V was shortened by 6 bases and J by 6 bases, with 18 bases between the two germline ends. CDR1 DFQATT and CDR2 SNEGSKA come from the germline V gene (reference sequence). The CDR3 DNA reads as TGCAGTGCCCACGGCCCAGGCGGGGGTCAGCCCCAGCATTTT. This encodes CSAHGPGGGQPQHF.

The chain employs TRBV19 and TRBJ1-6; weak D call: TRBD1 (5 bases). The CDR3 has 13 residues. Germline V gene data show CDR1 as LNHDA and CDR2 as SQIVND (reference sequence). Trimming removed 5 bases from V and 7 bases from J, with 9 bases in between. The CDR3 reads CASSPWGNSPLHF. CDR3 sequence (DNA): TGTGCCAGTAGTCCCTGGGGGAATTCACCCCTCCACTTT.

This clonotype appeared many times. CDR3 loop: CAWRRTGGYTGELFF. CDR3 sequence (DNA): TGTGCCTGGAGGCGGACAGGGGGATACACCGGGGAGCTGTTTTTT. The rearrangement uses TRBV30 and TRBJ2-2, with TRBD1 matching 10 bases. Looked up from germline, CDR1 is GTSNPN and CDR2 is SVGIG (reference sequence). Trimming cost V 3 bases and J 3 bases; bases outside gene matches: 4. This CDR3 contains 15 residues. Drawing the rest from reference TRBV30 and TRBJ2-2, the complete variable domain is SQTIHQWPATLVQPVGSPLSLECTVEGTSNPNLYWYRQAAGRGLQLLFYSVGIGQISSEVPQNLSASRPQDRQFILSSKKLLLSDSGFYLCAWRRTGGYTGELFFGEGSRLTVL.

This clonotype was counted at least ten times. V gene TRBV7-3 combines with J gene TRBJ2-1, with 9 nucleotides matching TRBD2. Per the germline V gene, CDR1 is SGHTA and CDR2 is FQGTGA. V was clipped by 5 bases and J by 5 bases; unmatched bases: 4. This CDR3 region has 14 residues. The CDR3: CASSASGVNNEQFF. CDR3 nucleotide sequence: TGTGCCAGCAGCGCTAGCGGGGTTAACAATGAGCAGTTCTTC. Together with reference TRBV7-3 and TRBJ2-1, the CDR3 gives the full variable domain: GAGVSQTPSNKVTEKGKYVELRCDPISGHTALYWYRQSLGQGPEFLIYFQGTGAADDSGLPNDRFFAVRPEGSVSTLKIQRTERGDSAVYLCASSASGVNNEQFFGPGTRLTVL.

At least ten counts were recorded for this clonotype. The chain recombines TRBV5-1 with TRBJ2-2; TRBD2 matches 14 bases. There are 15 residues in the CDR3. Unmatched junction bases numbered 2, after V lost 3 bases and J lost 7 bases. CDR1 and CDR2 (germline): SGHRS, YFSETQ. The CDR3 region is CASSSGLAGGGELFF. Here the CDR3 DNA reads TGCGCCAGCAGCTCCGGACTAGCGGGGGGCGGGGAGCTGTTTTTT.

For this clonotype: This may come from a read error, since a much larger clone is one base off. The chain couples TRBV28 to TRBJ2-7; 8 nucleotides match TRBD2. This CDR3 has 14 residues. In germline, CDR1 is MDHEN, CDR2 SYDVKM. The chain's CDR3 is CTSSLLRGVYEQYF. The CDR3, as DNA: TGTACCAGCAGTTTACTGCGGGGGGTCTACGAGCAGTACTTC.

The V gene is TRBV5-8, the J gene TRBJ2-7; 8 nucleotides agree with TRBD1. Germline CDR1 is SGHTS and CDR2 is YDEGEE. The J segment lost 2 bases and the V segment lost 4 bases, leaving 11 bases of the junction unmatched. This CDR3 spans 16 amino acids. The CDR3 bases are TGTGCCAGCAGCACCGCCACCGGGACAGGAACCTACGAGCAGTACTTC. Its translation is CASSTATGTGTYEQYF.

This clonotype was seen at least ten times. This chain connects TRBV20-1 to TRBJ2-2; D call uncertain. There are 13 residues in the CDR3. V gave up 1 base and J gave up 3 bases, with 6 bases separating them. Germline V gene sequence: CDR1 DFQATT, CDR2 SNEGSKA (reference sequence). The CDR3: CSARVLHTGELFF. CDR3 DNA sequence: TGCAGTGCTAGAGTTTTGCACACCGGGGAGCTGTTTTTT.

V and J are TRBV6-5 and TRBJ1-2; weak D call: TRBD1 (5 bases). This CDR3 contains 13 residues. Trimming removed 4 bases from V and 4 bases from J, with 10 bases in between. Germline-derived CDR1 and CDR2 are MNHEY and SVGAGI. CDR3 sequence: CASSSGHAYGYTF. The DNA for the CDR3 is TGTGCCAGCAGTTCCGGACATGCCTATGGCTACACCTTC.

This clonotype was counted many times. This chain links TRBV11-2 with TRBJ2-7; D gene unclear. V lost 3 bases and J 0 bases, leaving 12 bases between the germline ends. Germline V gives CDR1 SGHAT, CDR2 FQNNGV. The CDR3 runs 15 residues. CDR3 protein: CASSFTEGSSYEQYF. CDR3 coding DNA: TGTGCCAGCAGCTTTACTGAAGGGTCCTCCTACGAGCAGTACTTC. The full variable domain, rest sourced from reference TRBV11-2 and TRBJ2-7, is EAGVAQSPRYKIIEKRQSVAFWCNPISGHATLYWYQQILGQGPKLLIQFQNNGVVDDSQLPKDRFSAERLKGVDSTLKIQPAKLEDSAVYLCASSFTEGSSYEQYFGPGTRLTVT.

The chain joins TRBV12-5 to TRBJ2-5; TRBD1 is a possible D gene (6 bases). V dropped 5 bases and J dropped 6 bases, with 13 bases sitting between them. CDR3 length: 13 amino acids. Germline values: CDR1 LGHNT, CDR2 FRNRAP. The CDR3 spells CASGAGGWKTQYF. The CDR3 DNA follows: TGTGCTAGTGGTGCTGGGGGCTGGAAGACCCAGTACTTC.

Ten or more counts support this clonotype. This chain links TRBV28 with TRBJ2-7, with a possible D match to TRBD2 (6 bases). CDR1 and CDR2 (germline): MDHEN, SYDVKM. V lost 2 bases, J lost 2 bases, and 13 bases lay in between. This CDR3 comprises 15 residues. The CDR3 nucleotides read TGTGCCAGCAGTTTAAGTGGAGGGTTACCCTACGAGCAGTACTTC. Residues: CASSLSGGLPYEQYF.

This clonotype showed up many times. The rearrangement links TRBV12-5 to TRBJ2-1, with 9 positions matching TRBD2. V gave up 6 bases and J gave up 5 bases; unmatched junction bases: 8. Germline V gene data show CDR1 as LGHNT and CDR2 as FRNRAP. The CDR3 consists of 15 residues. The CDR3 protein is CASGSSGKTHNEQFF. DNA for the CDR3: TGTGCTAGTGGCTCTAGCGGGAAGACACACAATGAGCAGTTCTTC.

In its sample, this clonotype was seen many times. This sequence joins TRBV24-1 and TRBJ2-7; 12 bases are shared with TRBD2. V dropped 5 bases and J dropped 5; count of bases not matched to a gene: 0. This CDR3 comprises 13 residues. Germline CDR1 and CDR2: KGHDR and SFDVKD. The CDR3: CATSGLAGDEQYF. The CDR3 nucleotides are TGTGCCACCAGTGGACTAGCGGGAGACGAGCAGTACTTC.

In this sample, this clonotype turned up many times. The genes are TRBV3-1 and TRBJ2-5; TRBD2 agrees at 7 bases. Trimming removed 4 bases from V and 4 bases from J; junction bases left unmatched: 12. In germline, CDR1 is LGHDT, CDR2 YNNKEL (reference sequence). The CDR3 is 16 residues long. The CDR3 sequence: CASSLRLAPNRETQYF. In DNA, the CDR3 is TGTGCCAGCAGCCTCCGACTAGCCCCTAACCGAGAGACCCAGTACTTC.

In its sample, this clonotype was seen many times. In DNA, the CDR3 is TGTGCCAGCAGTTTTCAAGGCAGGGGAACAGATACGCAGTATTTT. Translation: CASSFQGRGTDTQYF. The genes are TRBV12-3 or TRBV12-4 and TRBJ2-3; D is perhaps TRBD1 (6 bases). This CDR3 spans 15 amino acids. The V end was cut by 3 bases, the J end by 3 bases, with 13 bases between.

This clonotype appeared a few times. J is TRBJ1-5 and V is TRBV10-2; D not resolved. Deletions cut 0 bases from V and 0 bases from J, with 9 bases between. From germline, CDR1 is WSHSY and CDR2 SAAADI. This CDR3 contains 16 residues. The DNA for the CDR3 is TGCGCCAGCAGTGAGTCCGGGCTAAATAGCAATCAGCCCCAGCATTTT. This codes for CASSESGLNSNQPQHF.

To note about this clonotype: A single base separates this from a much larger clone, so it may be a read error. The chain joins TRBV4-3 to TRBJ1-1; D is unclear. V dropped 1 base and J dropped 6 bases, with 9 bases sitting between them. The CDR3 is 13 amino acids. Germline V lookup: CDR1 LGHNA, CDR2 YSLEER. CDR3 nucleotide sequence: TGCGCCAGCAGCCAAGTTCTGTTCGCTGAAGCTTTCTTT. It yields the protein CASSQVLFAEAFF.

This rearrangement joins TRBV5-1 to TRBJ2-5, with TRBD1 identical over 7 bases. Looked up from germline, CDR1 is SGHRS and CDR2 is YFSETQ. The CDR3 length is 15 residues. With 7 bases clipped from V and 2 bases from J, the junction kept 11 bases outside the gene matches. CDR3 bases: TGCGCCAGCTCATACCCCGGGACAGATCAAGAGACCCAGTACTTC. Protein sequence: CASSYPGTDQETQYF.

The table lists this clonotype with many counts. V and J are TRBV4-1 and TRBJ1-3; tentatively, D is TRBD1 (5 bases). The germline V gene encodes CDR1 MGHRA and CDR2 YSYEKL. The CDR3 has 18 amino acids. V gave up 3 bases and J gave up 8 bases, with 26 bases separating them. CDR3 sequence (DNA): TGCGCCAGCAGCCATGGAGCCCCGGGACTCTTAATCGGGTACACCATATATTTT. Amino acid sequence: CASSHGAPGLLIGYTIYF.